This T cell receptor (beta chain) was sequenced during a study of identifying expanded T cells in peripheral blood. Repertoires were generated with immunoSEQ multiplex PCR, while TCRdb's copy carries only in-frame clones and drops some. The sample has fewer than 130,000 clones; around nine tenths are singletons. Note on this clone: The antigen is unknown.

The germline V gene has CDR1 LNHDA and CDR2 SQIVND (reference sequence). The CDR3 sequence is 15 residues long. The junction had 6 bases not matched to a gene; V was cut back by 7 bases and J by 4 bases. Findings and limits, study-wide: Technical replicates showed 0.9 to 1.5 changed clones; about two weeks roughly 16; four weeks 19. Clone count variance between roughly 2-week samples rose with total template count.

No infections or other immune events were documented during collection. V is TRBV19 and J is TRBJ2-2; 10 bases are a match to TRBD1. Sequencing was carried out using blood. The receptor comes from a person aged 18-70 years in good health. The DNA for the CDR3 is TGTGCCAGTAAGCGACAGGGGGCTGGCACCGGGGAGCTGTTTTTT. Translation: CASKRQGAGTGELFF.